This passage covers 32 T cell receptor beta chains from one sample sequenced in a study of cytomegalovirus exposure and HLA in healthy donors. With 60 Vbeta and 13 Jbeta primers, the PCR was carried out. Profiled with immunoSEQ multiplex PCR; TCRdb holds only in-frame clones, not every one. The profile shows a few hundred thousand clones, approximately 82% of them singletons. Sequenced sample: PBMCs. The source of these receptors is a woman in her sixties in good health and CMV-seropositive.

CDR3 protein: CSVDAPGSYNEQFF. The DNA of the CDR3 is TGCAGCGTTGATGCGCCAGGCTCCTACAATGAGCAGTTCTTC. The chain uses TRBV29-1 and TRBJ2-1, with D uncertain. V lost 3 bases and J 0 bases, leaving 9 bases between the germline ends. Germline CDR1 SQVTM, CDR2 ANQGSEA. This CDR3 has 14 amino acids.

V usage is TRBV27 and J usage is TRBJ2-7; TRBD2 agrees at 8 bases. Trimming removed 4 bases from V and 6 bases from J; junction bases left unmatched: 11. This CDR3 contains 15 residues. Germline-derived CDR1 and CDR2 are MNHEY and SMNVEV (reference sequence). The CDR3: CASSSLAGTSLEQYF. CDR3 in DNA: TGTGCCAGCAGTTCATTAGCGGGGACATCTCTCGAGCAGTACTTC.

The chain carries TRBV13 and TRBJ2-7; TRBD1 matches 8 bases. The V and J ends lost 5 bases and 4 bases, in that order; junction bases with no gene match: 7. The CDR3 contains 14 residues. Germline V CDR1 and CDR2: PRHDT, FYEKMQ (reference sequence). The CDR3 nucleotides are TGTGCCAGCAGCCGTCGACAGGGGAAGTACGAGCAGTACTTC. Translation: CASSRRQGKYEQYF.

This clone was seen only once. The chain couples TRBV28 to TRBJ2-7; 7 nucleotides match TRBD2. The CDR3 length is 14 residues. V lost 6 bases and J lost 4; bases outside the gene matches: 9. Looked up from germline, CDR1 is MDHEN and CDR2 is SYDVKM. CDR3 coding DNA: TGTGCCAGCAGACCCATGGGGGGAGGGTACGAGCAGTACTTC. Translation: CASRPMGGGYEQYF.

This clone was picked up one time. The chain employs TRBV28 and TRBJ1-4, with 7 bases lining up with TRBD1. Germline V gene lookup returns CDR1 MDHEN and CDR2 SYDVKM. The CDR3 has 16 amino acids. The junction had 9 bases not matched to a gene; V was cut back by 6 bases and J by 2 bases. CDR3 in DNA: TGTGCCAGCAGAGTACCTACGGGACAGACTAATGAAAAACTGTTTTTT. Translating it yields CASRVPTGQTNEKLFF.

The chain has TRBV7-6 and TRBJ1-6; a weak D match, TRBD1 (5 bases). Trimming cost V 2 bases and J 7 bases, with 18 bases left between them. The CDR3 covers 17 residues. Germline loops: CDR1 SGHVS, CDR2 FNYEAQ. The DNA for the CDR3 is TGTGCCAGCAGCTTAACCCCCCTGGGAGGGGTAAATTCACCCCTCCACTTT. It codes for CASSLTPLGGVNSPLHF. The full variable domain, its missing parts supplied by reference TRBV7-6 and TRBJ1-6, is GAGVSQSPRYKVTKRGQDVALRCDPISGHVSLYWYRQALGQGPEFLTYFNYEAQQDKSGLPNDRFSAERPEGSISTLTIQRTEQRDSAMYRCASSLTPLGGVNSPLHFGNGTRLTVT.

There are a few counts of this clone. The rearrangement uses TRBV4-1 and TRBJ2-2; 11 bases agree with TRBD2. CDR1 and CDR2 from the germline V gene are MGHRA and YSYEKL. The CDR3 has 19 amino acids. V lost 1 base to trimming and J lost 5 bases; unmatched junction nucleotides: 12. As DNA, the CDR3 is TGCGCCAGCAGCCAAGTGGCATTTCCGGGACTAGCGGAAACCGGGGAGCTGTTTTTT. Residues: CASSQVAFPGLAETGELFF.

V and J are TRBV28 and TRBJ2-3; D gene uncertain. The germline gives CDR1 MDHEN, CDR2 SYDVKM. The CDR3 contains 14 residues. Trimming stripped 4 bases from V and 0 bases from J, with 8 bases between. The CDR3 bases are TGTGCCAGCAGTTCCTACCCTAGCACAGATACGCAGTATTTT. Translated: CASSSYPSTDTQYF.

The chain links TRBV11-2 to TRBJ1-1; D unclear. V was clipped by 1 base and J by 0 bases, with 3 bases between them. Germline V gives CDR1 SGHAT, CDR2 FQNNGV. CDR3 length: 13 residues. DNA of the CDR3: TGTGCCAGCAGCTTAGCCATGAACACTGAAGCTTTCTTT. Translated: CASSLAMNTEAFF.

The chain has TRBV28 and TRBJ1-4; 7 bases align to TRBD1. The V gene's germline CDR1 is MDHEN and CDR2 SYDVKM. This CDR3 has 14 amino acids. Trimming took 8 bases from V and 7 from J; bases not matched to a gene: 10. The CDR3 sequence is CASGRPGGGEKLFF. DNA of the CDR3: TGTGCCAGCGGACGTCCAGGGGGAGGTGAAAAACTGTTTTTT.

The rearrangement links TRBV5-1 to TRBJ2-7, with D perhaps TRBD2 (5 bases). The V gene's germline CDR1 is SGHRS and CDR2 YFSETQ. The CDR3 contains 15 residues. V gave up 4 bases and J gave up 2 bases, with 16 bases separating them. CDR3 protein: CASSKTDSSPYEQYF. DNA for the CDR3: TGCGCCAGCAGCAAGACGGACTCCTCTCCCTACGAGCAGTACTTC.

The chain carries TRBV15 and TRBJ2-7; TRBD2 is a possible D gene (7 bases). V shed 0 bases and J shed 2 bases, with 11 bases lying between them. CDR1 is LNHNV, CDR2 YYDKDF, per germline (reference sequence). This CDR3 contains 15 residues. The CDR3 DNA sequence: TGTGCCACCAGCAGAGATAGGGGGGGTCCCTACGAGCAGTACTTC. Amino acids: CATSRDRGGPYEQYF.

The gene calls are TRBV29-1 and TRBJ1-1, with TRBD1 as a possible D gene (5 bases). The CDR3 contains 14 residues. Germline V gene sequence: CDR1 SQVTM, CDR2 ANQGSEA. The ends were cut back, 2 bases at V and 1 base at J, with 11 bases in the middle. The CDR3 loop reads CSVELRQQNTEAFF. CDR3 bases: TGCAGCGTTGAACTCCGACAGCAGAACACTGAAGCTTTCTTT.

The count of this clone is one. The gene calls are TRBV5-1 and TRBJ1-1; D unclear. The CDR3 runs to 11 residues. Germline loops: CDR1 SGHRS, CDR2 YFSETQ. The ends were cut back, 0 bases at V and 10 bases at J, with 7 bases in the middle. This CDR3 reads CASSLDGGAFF. The CDR3 DNA is TGCGCCAGCAGCTTGGACGGAGGAGCTTTCTTT. Full variable domain (outside the CDR3, taken from reference TRBV5-1 and TRBJ1-1): KAGVTQTPRYLIKTRGQQVTLSCSPISGHRSVSWYQQTPGQGLQFLFEYFSETQRNKGNFPGRFSGRQFSNSRSEMNVSTLELGDSALYLCASSLDGGAFFGQGTRLTVV.

The J gene is TRBJ1-5, the V gene TRBV2; possibly TRBD1 for D (6 bases). V was pared by 2 bases and J by 7 bases, with 9 bases between. Germline CDR1 reads SNHLY; CDR2 reads FYNNEI. This CDR3 is built from 13 residues. Here the CDR3 reads CASSEWGRQPQHF. The CDR3 bases are TGTGCCAGCAGTGAATGGGGGCGCCAGCCCCAGCATTTT.

The CDR3 spells CASSPNRGGSTEAFF. The CDR3 DNA is TGTGCCAGCAGTCCGAATCGGGGGGGTTCAACTGAAGCTTTCTTT. The gene calls are TRBV7-2 and TRBJ1-1; D might be TRBD1 (5 bases). The CDR3 spans 15 residues. Trimming took off 6 bases at V and 5 bases at J, with 19 bases between the two ends. Germline CDR1 SGHTA, CDR2 FQGNSA.

This chain uses TRBV2 with TRBJ2-4, with a tentative D call TRBD2 (5 bases). The CDR3 runs to 14 residues. Germline CDR1 and CDR2: SNHLY and FYNNEI. Trimming removed 8 bases at V and 8 bases at J, with 19 bases between. This CDR3 is CASLPGPGGYIQYF. CDR3 bases: TGTGCCAGCCTCCCAGGCCCAGGCGGGTACATTCAGTACTTC.

The chain is built from TRBV19 and TRBJ2-1; 8 positions agree with TRBD2. This CDR3 is 14 amino acids long. V lost 5 bases to trimming and J lost 8 bases; unmatched junction nucleotides: 8. Germline assignment: CDR1 LNHDA and CDR2 SQIVND (reference sequence). The CDR3 region has the DNA TGTGCCAGTAGTGCTCTGGGGACTAGAGATGAGCAGTTCTTC. This codes for CASSALGTRDEQFF. Together with reference TRBV19 and TRBJ2-1, the CDR3 gives the full variable domain: DGGITQSPKYLFRKEGQNVTLSCEQNLNHDAMYWYRQDPGQGLRLIYYSQIVNDFQKGDIAEGYSVSREKKESFPLTVTSAQKNPTAFYLCASSALGTRDEQFFGPGTRLTVL.

The genes are TRBV27 and TRBJ2-5; 7 nucleotides agree with TRBD1. The DNA end favors TRBJ2-7, so the J call may be wrong. Germline-derived CDR1 and CDR2 are MNHEY and SMNVEV (reference sequence). This CDR3 region has 13 residues. In nucleotides, the CDR3 is TGTGCCGCAGGGGGTGGGCCCGCCTACGAGCAGTACTTC. It translates to CAAGGGPAYEQYF.

V usage is TRBV18 and J usage is TRBJ2-2; a weak D match, TRBD1 (6 bases). The CDR3 totals 15 residues. Germline V CDR1 and CDR2: KGHSH, LQKENI. With 4 bases removed from V and 3 bases from J, the gap between germline ends came to 12 bases. In DNA, the CDR3 is TGTGCCAGCTCACTACCATACAGGGACACCGGGGAGCTGTTTTTT. Translation: CASSLPYRDTGELFF. Full variable domain (rest looked up from reference TRBV18 and TRBJ2-2): NAGVMQNPRHLVRRRGQEARLRCSPMKGHSHVYWYRQLPEEGLKFMVYLQKENIIDESGMPKERFSAEFPKEGPSILRIQQVVRGDSAAYFCASSLPYRDTGELFFGEGSRLTVL.

The chain uses TRBV28 and TRBJ2-3, with TRBD2 matching 12 bases. Germline V lookup: CDR1 MDHEN, CDR2 SYDVKM. The V and J ends lost 11 bases and 3 bases, in that order; junction bases with no gene match: 3. The CDR3 contains 13 residues. The CDR3 region has the DNA TGTGCCTTCGGACTAGCGGGAACAGATACGCAGTATTTT. The encoded protein is CAFGLAGTDTQYF.

The chain joins TRBV19 to TRBJ2-7; the D gene is possibly TRBD1 (6 bases). The CDR3 has 14 residues. With 6 bases removed from V and 0 bases from J, the gap between germline ends came to 12 bases. Per germline, CDR1 LNHDA and CDR2 SQIVND (reference sequence). CDR3 sequence (DNA): TGTGCCAGTAGGAGGGACACGAGCTCCTACGAGCAGTACTTC. Its translation is CASRRDTSSYEQYF. The full variable domain, in which reference TRBV19 and TRBJ2-7 provide the parts outside the CDR3, is DGGITQSPKYLFRKEGQNVTLSCEQNLNHDAMYWYRQDPGQGLRLIYYSQIVNDFQKGDIAEGYSVSREKKESFPLTVTSAQKNPTAFYLCASRRDTSSYEQYFGPGTRLTVT.

The chain couples TRBV21-1 to TRBJ1-1; TRBD1 is the table's D call and was not checked against the DNA. TRBV21-1 represents a pseudogene. The CDR3 is made up of 18 amino acids. CDR3 amino acids: CASSKERGQGGEDTEAFF. CDR3 bases: TGTGCCAGCAGCAAAGAAAGGGGACAGGGAGGTGAGGACACTGAAGCTTTCTTT.

This rearrangement joins TRBV29-1 to TRBJ2-7, with 9 bases aligning to TRBD2. Germline loops: CDR1 SQVTM, CDR2 ANQGSEA. V trimming: 5 bases; J trimming: 2 bases; junction bases outside the gene matches: 4. The CDR3 sequence is 13 residues long. The CDR3 loop is CSVHASGTYEQYF. As DNA, the CDR3 is TGCAGCGTTCATGCTAGCGGGACCTACGAGCAGTACTTC.

The V call is TRBV5-4, the J call TRBJ2-2; 8 bases align to TRBD1. From germline, CDR1 is SGHNT and CDR2 YYREEE (reference sequence). CDR3 length: 15 residues. V dropped 5 bases and J dropped 3; count of bases not matched to a gene: 6. CDR3 region: CASSYTRGHTGELFF. The DNA of the CDR3 is TGTGCCAGCAGTTATACCAGGGGGCACACCGGGGAGCTGTTTTTT.

This chain joins TRBV19 and TRBJ1-5; D is ambiguous. In germline, CDR1 is LNHDA, CDR2 SQIVND (reference sequence). V dropped 7 bases and J dropped 7 bases, with 20 bases sitting between them. This CDR3 region has 15 residues. This CDR3 is CASIQTRTAGQPQHF. CDR3 DNA: TGTGCCAGTATCCAGACAAGGACTGCGGGGCAGCCCCAGCATTTT. Looking up the rest from reference TRBV19 and TRBJ1-5 gives the full variable domain: DGGITQSPKYLFRKEGQNVTLSCEQNLNHDAMYWYRQDPGQGLRLIYYSQIVNDFQKGDIAEGYSVSREKKESFPLTVTSAQKNPTAFYLCASIQTRTAGQPQHFGDGTRLSIL.

This chain connects TRBV5-5 to TRBJ2-4; 10 nucleotides agree with TRBD1. Germline values: CDR1 SGHKS, CDR2 YYEKEE (reference sequence). The trim removed 6 bases at V and 5 bases at J, leaving 5 bases unmatched. This CDR3 is built from 14 residues. The CDR3 DNA reads TGTGCCAGCAACCGACAGGGGGCACAAAACATTCAGTACTTC. This translates into CASNRQGAQNIQYF.

The chain joins TRBV5-4 to TRBJ2-3; D ambiguous. The CDR3 is 13 residues long. CDR1 and CDR2 from the germline V gene are SGHNT and YYREEE (reference sequence). V was shortened by 0 bases and J by 6 bases, with 8 bases between the two germline ends. CDR3 nucleotides: TGTGCCAGCAGCTTGGATCACGGGGATACGCAGTATTTT. Protein: CASSLDHGDTQYF.

The V gene is TRBV5-1, the J gene TRBJ1-1; perhaps TRBD1 as D (5 bases). The V gene lost 4 bases and the J gene lost 5 bases, with 18 bases spanning the gap. Germline-derived CDR1 and CDR2 are SGHRS and YFSETQ. This CDR3 contains 15 residues. The CDR3 DNA sequence: TGCGCCAGCAGCCTCCGTTGGGGGGGAGGGACTGAAGCTTTCTTT. Protein: CASSLRWGGGTEAFF.

The chain carries TRBV9 and TRBJ2-3, with D hard to call. V lost 4 bases to trimming and J lost 6 bases, with 9 bases between them. The CDR3 sequence is 12 residues long. Germline CDR1 reads SGDLS; CDR2 reads YYNGEE. CDR3 region: CASSFRWDTQYF. The CDR3 nucleotides are TGTGCCAGCAGCTTCCGGTGGGATACGCAGTATTTT. Based on the CDR3 plus reference TRBV9 and TRBJ2-3, the full variable domain is DSGVTQTPKHLITATGQRVTLRCSPRSGDLSVYWYQQSLDQGLQFLIQYYNGEERAKGNILERFSAQQFPDLHSELNLSSLELGDSALYFCASSFRWDTQYFGPGTRLTVL.

This clone was observed a single time. This chain connects TRBV9 to TRBJ2-1; 8 bases align to TRBD2. Germline V gives CDR1 SGDLS, CDR2 YYNGEE. Unmatched junction bases numbered 12, after V lost 0 bases and J lost 7 bases. This CDR3 is built from 17 residues. The CDR3: CASSVAITRTSSNEQFF. The CDR3 DNA reads TGTGCCAGCAGCGTAGCTATAACGAGGACTAGCAGTAATGAGCAGTTCTTC. Together with reference TRBV9 and TRBJ2-1, the CDR3 gives the full variable domain: DSGVTQTPKHLITATGQRVTLRCSPRSGDLSVYWYQQSLDQGLQFLIQYYNGEERAKGNILERFSAQQFPDLHSELNLSSLELGDSALYFCASSVAITRTSSNEQFFGPGTRLTVL.

The chain employs TRBV18 and TRBJ1-4, with 9 bases that match TRBD1. CDR3 length equals 14 residues. The V gene end was trimmed by 4 bases and the J gene end by 3 bases; junction bases not matched to a gene: 0. CDR1 and CDR2 from the germline V gene are KGHSH and LQKENI. CDR3 residues: CASSRTGANEKLFF. DNA of the CDR3: TGTGCCAGCTCACGGACAGGGGCTAATGAAAAACTGTTTTTT.